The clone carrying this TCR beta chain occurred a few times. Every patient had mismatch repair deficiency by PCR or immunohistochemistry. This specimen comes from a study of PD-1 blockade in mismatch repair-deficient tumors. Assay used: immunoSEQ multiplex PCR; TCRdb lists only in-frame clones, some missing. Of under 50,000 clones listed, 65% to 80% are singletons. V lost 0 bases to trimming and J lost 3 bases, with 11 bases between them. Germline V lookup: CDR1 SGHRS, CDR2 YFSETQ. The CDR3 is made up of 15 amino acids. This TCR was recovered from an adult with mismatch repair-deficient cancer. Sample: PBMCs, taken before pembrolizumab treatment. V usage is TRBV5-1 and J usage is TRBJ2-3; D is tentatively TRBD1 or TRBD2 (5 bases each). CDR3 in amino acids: CASSLAGTETDTQYF. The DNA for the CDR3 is TGCGCCAGCAGCTTGGCAGGGACGGAAACAGATACGCAGTATTTT.